This T cell receptor beta chain emerged from a study of naive and memory T cell subsets. Both TRBC1 and TRBC2 were covered by a beta constant-region primer of two equimolar oligonucleotides. Four rounds of PCR amplified the ligated cDNA using nested alpha and beta constant-region primers plus SP2. An oligonucleotide with the SP2 primer and a 12-nucleotide UMI was ligated to the cDNA 3' end. TCRdb itself ran the UMI-ligation and nested PCR reads through MiXCR, one entry per CDR3 protein. Of 120,000 or so distinct CDR3 sequences detected, 30% to 45% appear once; the ten largest clones hold approximately 0.9%. Comments on this clonotype: Its antigen is still unknown.

This CDR3 region has 15 residues. Germline assignment: CDR1 SGHTA and CDR2 FQGNSA. The V gene lost 1 base and the J gene lost 2 bases, with 11 bases spanning the gap. The study's findings and limits: Naive and memory subsets had different power law exponents for TCR abundance.

From the second PCR step, alpha and beta chains were amplified apart. Cells stained for CD3, CD4, CD8, CD45RA and CD27 were sorted into four subsets. This receptor was obtained from a human donor in good health. The rearrangement uses TRBV7-2 and TRBJ2-5; the D is unclear. Sequencing input: central memory CD4+ T cells from blood. This CDR3 is CASSLVWHDQETQYF. In DNA, the CDR3 is TGTGCCAGCAGCTTAGTGTGGCACGATCAAGAGACCCAGTACTTC.